This T cell receptor (beta chain) was captured by sequencing in a study of long-term antiretroviral therapy in people with HIV. At the survey level, the v3.0 immunoSEQ assay was run. Sequencing aimed to cover 40,000-50,000 T-cell genomes per sample. The assay was immunoSEQ multiplex PCR, and TCRdb's table has in-frame clones only and misses some. The data show under 20,000 clones, approximately 80% seen once. This clone was seen only once. The sequence was obtained from a woman aged 40-49 years with HIV. The source was unsorted PBMCs, collected 0.2 years after starting antiretroviral therapy.

The CDR3 spells CATADGGSYEQYF. CDR3 coding DNA: TGTGCCACCGCGGACGGGGGCTCCTACGAGCAGTACTTC. This sequence joins TRBV15 and TRBJ2-5; D might be TRBD2 (6 bases). TRBJ2-7 explains the end of the DNA better; the J call may be wrong. This CDR3 comprises 13 residues. Germline CDR1 reads LNHNV; CDR2 reads YYDKDF (reference sequence).